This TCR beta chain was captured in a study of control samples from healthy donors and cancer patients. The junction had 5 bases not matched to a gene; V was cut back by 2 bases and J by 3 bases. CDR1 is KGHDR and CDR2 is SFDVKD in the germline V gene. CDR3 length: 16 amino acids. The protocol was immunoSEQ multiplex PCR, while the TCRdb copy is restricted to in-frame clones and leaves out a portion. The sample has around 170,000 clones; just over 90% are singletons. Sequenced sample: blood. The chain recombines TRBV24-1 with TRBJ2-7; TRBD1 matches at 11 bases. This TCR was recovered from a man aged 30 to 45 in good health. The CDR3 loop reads CATSDSKGQGVYEQYF. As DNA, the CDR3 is TGTGCCACCAGTGATTCGAAGGGACAGGGGGTCTACGAGCAGTACTTC.